This T cell receptor beta chain was found in a study of T cells of healthy individuals. This clonotype was seen more than once but under ten times. Deletions cut 1 base from V and 5 bases from J, with 15 bases between. CDR1 DFQATT and CDR2 SNEGSKA come from the germline V gene (reference sequence). The CDR3 spans 15 residues. TCRdb reprocessed the 5' RACE reads with MiXCR, giving one entry per CDR3 protein. The data show 60,000 to 80,000 distinct CDR3 sequences, roughly 17% seen once. The rearrangement joins TRBV20-1 to TRBJ2-1; D is uncertain. The origin of this receptor is a human donor in good health. CDR3 nucleotide sequence: TGCAGTGCTAGAGTCTTTCAAGGAATACACAATGAGCAGTTCTTC. This translates into CSARVFQGIHNEQFF.